This T cell receptor beta chain was profiled in a study of cytomegalovirus exposure and HLA in healthy donors. The repertoire was sequenced with immunoSEQ multiplex PCR; TCRdb's copy has only in-frame clones and lacks some. The profile shows tens of thousands of clones, about 93% of them singletons. The sequencing sample was made of PBMCs. The source is a woman in her twenties or thirties in good health and CMV-seropositive.

In DNA, the CDR3 is TGCAGCGTTCCCCGAGGGGCGGGGGGCATCAATGAGCAGTTCTTC. Protein sequence: CSVPRGAGGINEQFF. The V gene is TRBV29-1, the J gene TRBJ2-1, with 8 bases matching TRBD2. This CDR3 region has 15 residues. The germline gives CDR1 SQVTM, CDR2 ANQGSEA. Trimming took 5 bases from V and 6 from J; bases not matched to a gene: 12.